These 23 T cell receptor beta chains were sequenced from one sample in a study of blood T cell repertoires in acute mononucleosis. Method: immunoSEQ multiplex PCR; TCRdb's copy keeps in-frame clones and lacks some. This table holds some 6,600 clones, under 30% found once. The time point was: acute infectious mononucleosis, at clinical presentation within 2 weeks of symptom onset (visit 1). Specimen: EBV YVL epitope tetramer+ CD8+ T cells sorted from PBMCs, collected during acute infectious mononucleosis. The subset is: CD8 T cells binding a tetramer with EBV BRLF1 109-117 peptide (YVL-BR). The receptors shown here come from a woman in her late teens or twenties with infectious mononucleosis caused by EBV.

This clone was seen a handful of times. This chain joins TRBV5-6 and TRBJ2-1; D is ambiguous. The CDR3 consists of 15 residues. The V end lost 2 bases, the J end lost 0 bases, and 9 bases lay between the germline ends. Germline loops: CDR1 SGHDT, CDR2 YYEEEE. CDR3 protein: CASSLMRSSYNEQFF. The DNA for the CDR3 is TGTGCCAGCAGCTTAATGAGGAGCTCCTACAATGAGCAGTTCTTC.

This clone is large (0.1 to 1%) in the sample. The chain joins TRBV29-1 to TRBJ2-1; D call uncertain. V was shortened by 4 bases and J by 4 bases, with 11 bases between the two germline ends. The CDR3 consists of 13 residues. CDR1 and CDR2 from the germline V gene are SQVTM and ANQGSEA. The CDR3 bases are TGCAGCGTTGTAGTACCCCTTTACAATGAGCAGTTCTTC. Translating it yields CSVVVPLYNEQFF.

This clone was observed once. The rearrangement uses TRBV14 and TRBJ2-3, with 8 bases that match TRBD2. The junction had 12 bases not matched to a gene; V was cut back by 4 bases and J by 6 bases. From germline, CDR1 is SGHDN and CDR2 FVKESK. This CDR3 has 16 amino acids. The DNA for the CDR3 is TGTGCCAGCAGCCCATCGATGGCGGGAGGCGGGGATACGCAGTATTTT. This sequence encodes CASSPSMAGGGDTQYF. The full variable domain, completed using reference TRBV14 and TRBJ2-3, is EAGVTQFPSHSVIEKGQTVTLRCDPISGHDNLYWYRRVMGKEIKFLLHFVKESKQDESGMPNNRFLAERTGGTYSTLKVQPAELEDSGVYFCASSPSMAGGGDTQYFGPGTRLTVL.

This clone has a handful of counts. The V and J genes are TRBV4-3 and TRBJ2-3, with TRBD2 matching 9 bases. CDR1 is LGHNA and CDR2 is YSLEER in the germline V gene. V was clipped by 0 bases and J by 4 bases; unmatched bases: 8. This CDR3 contains 17 residues. The chain's CDR3 is CASSQDPAGGYSDTQYF. The CDR3 DNA reads TGCGCCAGCAGCCAAGATCCAGCGGGAGGATATTCAGATACGCAGTATTTT.

As for this clone: A far more abundant clone sits one base away, making this likely a read error. CDR3 nucleotides: TGTGCCAGCAGTGCCGACATCGGTTGGGGCGGTGAGCAGTTCTTC. Protein: CASSADIGWGGEQFF. V gene TRBV27 combines with J gene TRBJ2-1; D may be TRBD1 (5 bases). The V and J ends lost 5 bases and 9 bases respectively, with 20 bases between them. Per the germline V gene, CDR1 is MNHEY and CDR2 is SMNVEV (reference sequence). CDR3 size: 15 residues.

The chain uses TRBV5-5 and TRBJ2-7; D might be TRBD2 (5 bases). Per germline, CDR1 SGHKS and CDR2 YYEKEE (reference sequence). The CDR3 covers 14 residues. Trimming left V 7 bases short and J 2 bases short, with 16 bases between. CDR3 amino acids: CASLEDVGPYEQYF. DNA for the CDR3: TGTGCCAGCTTGGAGGATGTAGGGCCCTACGAGCAGTACTTC.

In this sample, this clone turned up many times. The chain recombines TRBV7-3 with TRBJ2-7, with D perhaps matching TRBD2 (6 bases). Germline CDR1 reads SGHTA; CDR2 reads FQGTGA. This CDR3 is 11 amino acids long. Trimming pared 5 bases from V and 7 bases from J, leaving 9 bases between. CDR3 residues: CASSISGEQYF. The CDR3 DNA follows: TGTGCCAGCAGCATTAGCGGTGAGCAGTACTTC.

This sequence joins TRBV28 and TRBJ2-7, with TRBD1 identical over 8 bases. The V segment lost 6 bases and the J segment 3 bases; nucleotides outside the gene matches: 7. The V gene's germline CDR1 is MDHEN and CDR2 SYDVKM. The CDR3 covers 14 residues. The CDR3 DNA is TGTGCCAGCAGCCAGACAGGGGATTACTACGAGCAGTACTTC. Translating gives CASSQTGDYYEQYF.

In the case of this clone: A junction end diverges from the germline sequence, so it may reflect a read error. The rearrangement uses TRBV27 and TRBJ2-1; TRBD2 agrees at 7 bases. Germline lookup yields CDR1 MNHEY and CDR2 SMNVEV (reference sequence). This CDR3 contains 14 residues. The DNA for the CDR3 is TGTGCCAGCAGCTTACAAGGGGACTACGATGAGCAGTTCTTC. Translated: CASSLQGDYDEQFF.

This chain joins TRBV11-2 and TRBJ2-7; TRBD2 aligns across 12 bases. This CDR3 has 17 residues. Germline CDR1 reads SGHAT; CDR2 reads FQNNGV. The J segment lost 2 bases and the V segment lost 3 bases, leaving 8 bases of the junction unmatched. The chain's CDR3 is CASSFPTSGRLAYEQYF. CDR3 in DNA: TGTGCCAGCAGCTTCCCCACTAGCGGGAGGTTGGCCTACGAGCAGTACTTC.

Remarks on this clone: A read error is the likely source, as a far larger clone sits one nucleotide away. The chain links TRBV11-2 to TRBJ2-1, with D maybe TRBD1 (6 bases). The CDR3 totals 15 residues. V was trimmed by 5 bases and J by 8 bases, leaving 19 bases between them. Germline V gene data show CDR1 as SGHAT and CDR2 as FQNNGV. CDR3 sequence: CASSATAAGDDEQFF. The CDR3, as DNA: TGTGCCAGCAGCGCTACCGCGGCAGGGGACGATGAGCAGTTCTTC. Full variable domain (outside the CDR3, taken from reference TRBV11-2 and TRBJ2-1): EAGVAQSPRYKIIEKRQSVAFWCNPISGHATLYWYQQILGQGPKLLIQFQNNGVVDDSQLPKDRFSAERLKGVDSTLKIQPAKLEDSAVYLCASSATAAGDDEQFFGPGTRLTVL.

This clone turned up a few times. At one of its ends the junction is not consistent with the germline gene, which may arise from a read error. The V call is TRBV10-3, the J call TRBJ1-1; D is undetermined. CDR3 length equals 15 residues. The germline gives CDR1 ENHRY, CDR2 SYGVKD. The CDR3 nucleotides are TGTGCCAGCAGTCCCGGACCCCGAGGAAACACTGAAGCTTTCTTT. It translates to CASSPGPRGNTEAFF.

In regard to this clone: A far more abundant clone sits one base away, making this likely a read error. V gene TRBV27 combines with J gene TRBJ2-1; perhaps D is TRBD1 or TRBD2 (7 bases each). This CDR3 is built from 14 residues. Trimming left V 10 bases short and J 10 bases short, with 23 bases between. Germline V gives CDR1 MNHEY, CDR2 SMNVEV (reference sequence). CDR3 residues: CAIRGGRTTYEQFF. In DNA form, the CDR3 reads TGTGCCATCAGGGGGGGACGGACGACCTACGAGCAGTTCTTC.

The V and J genes are TRBV25-1 and TRBJ2-7, with 8 bases lining up with TRBD2. The germline gives CDR1 MGHDK, CDR2 SYGVNS. Unmatched junction bases numbered 14, after V lost 6 bases and J lost 4 bases. CDR3 size: 16 residues. CDR3 residues: CASSTPSGSSPYEQYF. In DNA, the CDR3 is TGTGCCAGCAGCACTCCTAGCGGGTCCTCGCCGTACGAGCAGTACTTC.

The chain links TRBV6-6 to TRBJ2-1; TRBD2 agrees at 12 bases. J lost 10 bases, V lost 6 bases, and 7 bases had no gene match. The CDR3 has 14 amino acids. Germline-derived CDR1 and CDR2 are MNHNY and SVGAGI (reference sequence). This CDR3 is CASSSSGGAMEQFF. CDR3 nucleotides: TGTGCCAGCAGCTCTAGCGGGGGGGCCATGGAGCAGTTCTTC.

In the case of this clone: Germline and junction disagree at one end, which may indicate a read error. The chain joins TRBV5-4 to TRBJ2-1, with 7 bases lining up with TRBD2. This CDR3 region has 14 residues. Per the germline V gene, CDR1 is SGHNT and CDR2 is YYREEE (reference sequence). The CDR3 DNA follows: TGTGCCAGCAGCTTACAAGGGGACTACGATGAGCAGTTCTTC. This gives the protein CASSLQGDYDEQFF.

On this clone itself: A read error is the likely source, as a far larger clone sits one nucleotide away. The same CDR3 is also encoded by other DNA sequences in this sample. This chain uses TRBV7-3 with TRBJ2-7, with D unresolved. V was trimmed by 5 bases and J by 2 bases, leaving 10 bases between them. In germline, CDR1 is SGHTA, CDR2 FQGTGA. CDR3 size: 13 residues. CDR3 in amino acids: CASSQDPAYEQYF. In nucleotides, the CDR3 is TGTGCCAGCAGCCAAGATCCGGCCTACGAGCAGTACTTC.

The V call is TRBV29-1, the J call TRBJ2-1, with D perhaps matching TRBD1 (5 bases). V was pared by 4 bases and J by 14 bases, with 18 bases between. The CDR3 runs 12 residues. Germline V gene sequence: CDR1 SQVTM, CDR2 ANQGSEA. The CDR3 here is CSVGQGLYNEFF. CDR3 nucleotides: TGCAGCGTTGGGCAGGGCCTTTACAATGAGTTCTTC.

This clone occurred many times. This chain's CDR3 is CASSPDIGWGGEQFF. The CDR3, as DNA: TGTGCCAGCAGTCCCGACATCGGTTGGGGCGGTGAGCAGTTCTTC. The J gene is TRBJ2-1, the V gene TRBV6-1; TRBD1 is a possible D gene (5 bases). The V and J ends lost 5 bases and 9 bases respectively, with 20 bases between them. The CDR3 is made up of 15 amino acids. CDR1 is MNHNS and CDR2 is SASEGT in the germline V gene.

The rearrangement joins TRBV5-6 to TRBJ2-7; 10 bases are shared with TRBD2. The CDR3 length is 13 residues. The germline CDR1 and CDR2 sequences are SGHDT and YYEEEE. The V and J ends lost 6 bases and 7 bases, in that order; junction bases with no gene match: 7. CDR3 sequence reads: CASTLAGSGEQYF. The CDR3 nucleotides are TGTGCCAGCACACTAGCGGGGTCGGGGGAGCAGTACTTC.

The gene calls are TRBV25-1 and TRBJ2-7; 10 bases agree with TRBD2. The CDR3 length is 13 residues. Germline loops: CDR1 MGHDK, CDR2 SYGVNS. The junction had 7 bases not matched to a gene; V was cut back by 7 bases and J by 7 bases. CDR3 DNA sequence: TGTGCCAGCACACTAGCGGGGTCGGGGGAGCAGTACTTC. Residues: CASTLAGSGEQYF.

By sample share, this clone is medium-sized. Relative to the germline gene, one junction end is altered; a read error may explain this. The gene calls are TRBV7-7 and TRBJ2-5; 9 positions agree with TRBD1. This CDR3 has 16 residues. Germline lookup yields CDR1 SSHAT and CDR2 FNYEAQ (reference sequence). The DNA for the CDR3 is TGTGCTAGCAGCTTAGCCCCCGGGACAGGGAAGGAGACCCAGTACTTC. This gives the protein CASSLAPGTGKETQYF.

On this clone itself: This probably arose from a read error, given a far larger clone one base away. The chain carries TRBV7-3 and TRBJ1-5, with 10 bases matching TRBD1. The CDR3 has 15 residues. CDR1 and CDR2 (germline): SGHTA, FQGTGA. The CDR3 coding sequence is TGTGCCAGCAGCTCCCCGGGACAGGGGAATCAGCCCCGGCATTTT. Its protein product is CASSSPGQGNQPRHF.